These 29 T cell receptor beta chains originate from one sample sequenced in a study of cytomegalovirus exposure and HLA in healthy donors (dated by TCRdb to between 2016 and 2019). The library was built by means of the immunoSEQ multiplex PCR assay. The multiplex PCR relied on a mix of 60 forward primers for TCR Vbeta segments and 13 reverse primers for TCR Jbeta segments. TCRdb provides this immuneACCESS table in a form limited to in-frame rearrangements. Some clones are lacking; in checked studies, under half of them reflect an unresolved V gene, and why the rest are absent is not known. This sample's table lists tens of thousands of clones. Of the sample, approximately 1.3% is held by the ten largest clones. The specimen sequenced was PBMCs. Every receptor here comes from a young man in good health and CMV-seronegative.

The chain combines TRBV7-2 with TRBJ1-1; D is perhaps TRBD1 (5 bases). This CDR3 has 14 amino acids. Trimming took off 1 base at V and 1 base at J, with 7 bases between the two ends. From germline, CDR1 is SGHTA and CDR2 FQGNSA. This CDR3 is CASSLGRANTEAFF. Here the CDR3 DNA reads TGTGCCAGCAGCTTAGGCAGGGCGAACACTGAAGCTTTCTTT.

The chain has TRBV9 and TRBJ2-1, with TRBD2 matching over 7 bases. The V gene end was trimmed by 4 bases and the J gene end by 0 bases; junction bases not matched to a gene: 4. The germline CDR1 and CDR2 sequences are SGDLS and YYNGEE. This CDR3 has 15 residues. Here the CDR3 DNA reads TGTGCCAGCAGCCCGCGGGAGCGCTCCTACAATGAGCAGTTCTTC. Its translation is CASSPRERSYNEQFF. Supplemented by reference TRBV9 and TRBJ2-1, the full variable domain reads DSGVTQTPKHLITATGQRVTLRCSPRSGDLSVYWYQQSLDQGLQFLIQYYNGEERAKGNILERFSAQQFPDLHSELNLSSLELGDSALYFCASSPRERSYNEQFFGPGTRLTVL.

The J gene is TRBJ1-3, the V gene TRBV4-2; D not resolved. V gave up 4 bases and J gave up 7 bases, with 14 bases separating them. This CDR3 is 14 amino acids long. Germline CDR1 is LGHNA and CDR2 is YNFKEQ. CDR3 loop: CASSPPGVGNTIYF. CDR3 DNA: TGTGCCAGCAGCCCCCCCGGGGTAGGGAACACCATATATTTT.

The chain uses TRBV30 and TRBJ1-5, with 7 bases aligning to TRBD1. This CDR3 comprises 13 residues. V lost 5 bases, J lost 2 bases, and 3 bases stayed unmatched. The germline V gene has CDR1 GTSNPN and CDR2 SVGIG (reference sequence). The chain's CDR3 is CAWGTEGNQPQHF. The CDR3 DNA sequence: TGTGCCTGGGGGACAGAAGGCAATCAGCCCCAGCATTTT. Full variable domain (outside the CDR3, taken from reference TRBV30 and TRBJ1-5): SQTIHQWPATLVQPVGSPLSLECTVEGTSNPNLYWYRQAAGRGLQLLFYSVGIGQISSEVPQNLSASRPQDRQFILSSKKLLLSDSGFYLCAWGTEGNQPQHFGDGTRLSIL.

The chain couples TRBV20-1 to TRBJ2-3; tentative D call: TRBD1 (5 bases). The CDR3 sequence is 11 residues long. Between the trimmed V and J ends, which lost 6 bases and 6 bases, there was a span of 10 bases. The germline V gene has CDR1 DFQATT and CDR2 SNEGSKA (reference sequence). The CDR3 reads CSARDWDTQYF. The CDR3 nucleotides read TGCAGTGCCAGGGATTGGGATACGCAGTATTTT.

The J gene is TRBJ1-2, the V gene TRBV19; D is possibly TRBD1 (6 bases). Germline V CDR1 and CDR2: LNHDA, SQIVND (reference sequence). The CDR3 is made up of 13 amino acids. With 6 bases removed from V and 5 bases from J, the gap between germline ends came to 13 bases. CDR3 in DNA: TGTGCCAGTAGCTTCTCAACAGGGTATGGCTACACCTTC. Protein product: CASSFSTGYGYTF.

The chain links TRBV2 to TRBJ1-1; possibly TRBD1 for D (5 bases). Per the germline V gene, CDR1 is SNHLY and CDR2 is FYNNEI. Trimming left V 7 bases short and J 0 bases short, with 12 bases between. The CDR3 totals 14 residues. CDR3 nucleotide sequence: TGTGCCAGCATTCAACAGGCTATGAACACTGAAGCTTTCTTT. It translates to CASIQQAMNTEAFF.

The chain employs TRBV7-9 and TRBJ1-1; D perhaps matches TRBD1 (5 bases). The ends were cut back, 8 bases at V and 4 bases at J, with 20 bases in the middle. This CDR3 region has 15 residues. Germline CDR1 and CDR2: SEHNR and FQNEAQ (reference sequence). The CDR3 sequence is CASGGLLTGGTEAFF. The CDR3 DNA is TGTGCCAGCGGGGGATTGTTGACGGGGGGCACTGAAGCTTTCTTT.

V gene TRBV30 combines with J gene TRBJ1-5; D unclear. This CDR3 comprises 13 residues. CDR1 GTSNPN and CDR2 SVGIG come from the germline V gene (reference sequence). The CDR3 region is CAFSPGMAQPQHF. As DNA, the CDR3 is TGTGCTTTTTCCCCCGGGATGGCTCAGCCCCAGCATTTT.

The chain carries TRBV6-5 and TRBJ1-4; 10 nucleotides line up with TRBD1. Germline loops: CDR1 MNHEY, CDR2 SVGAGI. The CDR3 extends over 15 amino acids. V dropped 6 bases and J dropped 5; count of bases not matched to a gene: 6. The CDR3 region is CASRRDRGWNEKLFF. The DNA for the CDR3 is TGTGCCAGCAGGAGGGACAGGGGATGGAATGAAAAACTGTTTTTT.

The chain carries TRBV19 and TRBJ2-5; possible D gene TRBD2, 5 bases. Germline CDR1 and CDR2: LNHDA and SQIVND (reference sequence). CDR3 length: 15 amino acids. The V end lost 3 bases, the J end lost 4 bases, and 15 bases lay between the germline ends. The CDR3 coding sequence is TGTGCCAGTAGTATGCCCAGCGAAGGAGGAGAGACCCAGTACTTC. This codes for CASSMPSEGGETQYF.

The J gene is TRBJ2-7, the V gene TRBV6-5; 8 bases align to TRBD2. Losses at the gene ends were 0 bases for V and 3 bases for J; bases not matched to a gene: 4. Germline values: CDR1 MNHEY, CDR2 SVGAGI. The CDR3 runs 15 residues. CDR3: CASSYSASGFYEQYF. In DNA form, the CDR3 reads TGTGCCAGCAGTTACTCGGCTAGCGGGTTCTACGAGCAGTACTTC.

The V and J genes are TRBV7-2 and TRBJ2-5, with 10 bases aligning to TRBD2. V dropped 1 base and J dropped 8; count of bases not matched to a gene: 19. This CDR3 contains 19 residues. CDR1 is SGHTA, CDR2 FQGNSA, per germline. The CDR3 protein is CASSLGASGSGYGIDTQYF. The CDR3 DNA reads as TGTGCCAGCAGCTTAGGGGCTAGCGGGAGTGGGTACGGAATCGACACCCAGTACTTC.

The CDR3 DNA is TGTGCCAGCAGTGAATTCGGGGGGGATCAGCCCCAGCATTTT. Its protein is CASSEFGGDQPQHF. V is TRBV6-1 and J is TRBJ1-5, with D possibly TRBD1 on 5 matching bases. Trimming removed 2 bases at V and 5 bases at J, with 10 bases between. Germline-derived CDR1 and CDR2 are MNHNS and SASEGT. The CDR3 runs to 14 residues.

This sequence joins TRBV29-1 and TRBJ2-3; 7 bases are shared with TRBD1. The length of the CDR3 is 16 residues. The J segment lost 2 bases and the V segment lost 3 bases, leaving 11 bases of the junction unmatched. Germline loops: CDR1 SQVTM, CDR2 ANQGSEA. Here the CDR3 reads CSVDGGMGQLTDTQYF. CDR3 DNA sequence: TGCAGCGTTGATGGGGGAATGGGACAGCTCACAGATACGCAGTATTTT.

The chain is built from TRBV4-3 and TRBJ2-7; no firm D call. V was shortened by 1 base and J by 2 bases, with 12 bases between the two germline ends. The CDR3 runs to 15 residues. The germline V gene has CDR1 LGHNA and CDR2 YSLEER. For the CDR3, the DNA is TGCGCCAGCAGCCAAGGCGGTGGAGACGCCTACGAGCAGTACTTC. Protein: CASSQGGGDAYEQYF.

Here the CDR3 reads CASSLVVPWVGAYEQYF. The CDR3 nucleotides are TGTGCCAGCAGCTTAGTGGTTCCGTGGGTGGGCGCCTACGAGCAGTACTTC. The chain carries TRBV7-2 and TRBJ2-7; D unclear. From germline, CDR1 is SGHTA and CDR2 FQGNSA. The CDR3 runs 17 residues. V lost 1 base to trimming and J lost 2 bases, with 18 bases between them.

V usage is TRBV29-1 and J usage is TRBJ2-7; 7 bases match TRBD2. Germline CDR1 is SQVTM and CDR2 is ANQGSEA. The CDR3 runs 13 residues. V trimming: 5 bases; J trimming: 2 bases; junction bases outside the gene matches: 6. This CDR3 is CSVPGGGPYEQYF. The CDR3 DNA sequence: TGCAGCGTTCCCGGGGGAGGGCCCTACGAGCAGTACTTC.

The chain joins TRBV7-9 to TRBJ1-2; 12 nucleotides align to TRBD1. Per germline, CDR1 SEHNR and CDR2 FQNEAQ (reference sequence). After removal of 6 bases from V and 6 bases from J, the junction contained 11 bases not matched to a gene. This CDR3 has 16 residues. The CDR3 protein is CASSDAGTGGKDGYTF. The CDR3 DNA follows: TGTGCCAGCAGTGACGCCGGGACAGGGGGCAAAGATGGCTACACCTTC.

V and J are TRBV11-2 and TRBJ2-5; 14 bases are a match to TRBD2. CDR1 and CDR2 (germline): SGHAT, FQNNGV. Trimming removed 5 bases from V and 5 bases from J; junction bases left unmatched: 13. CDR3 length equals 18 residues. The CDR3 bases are TGTGCCAGCAGCCTTCGCCCCGGGACTAGCGGGAGAGGGGAGACCCAGTACTTC. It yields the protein CASSLRPGTSGRGETQYF.

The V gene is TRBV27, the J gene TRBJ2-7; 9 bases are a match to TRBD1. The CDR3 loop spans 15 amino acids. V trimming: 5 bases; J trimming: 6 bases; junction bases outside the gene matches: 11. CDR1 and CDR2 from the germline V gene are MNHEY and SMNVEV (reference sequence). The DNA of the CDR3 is TGTGCCAGCAGTCCGGGACAGGGAACTGCGGGCGAGCAGTACTTC. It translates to CASSPGQGTAGEQYF.

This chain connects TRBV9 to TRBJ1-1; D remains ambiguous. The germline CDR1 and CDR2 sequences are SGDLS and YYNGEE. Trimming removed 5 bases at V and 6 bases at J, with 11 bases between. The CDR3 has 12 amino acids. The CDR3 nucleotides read TGTGCCAGCAGTAGAGCAGGCGCTGAAGCTTTCTTT. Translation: CASSRAGAEAFF.

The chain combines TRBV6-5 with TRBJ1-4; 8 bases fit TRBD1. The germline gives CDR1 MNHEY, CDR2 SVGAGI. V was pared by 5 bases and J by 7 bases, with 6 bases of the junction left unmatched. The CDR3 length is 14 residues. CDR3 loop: CASSIGQGSEKLFF. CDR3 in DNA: TGTGCCAGCAGTATTGGACAGGGTTCTGAAAAACTGTTTTTT.

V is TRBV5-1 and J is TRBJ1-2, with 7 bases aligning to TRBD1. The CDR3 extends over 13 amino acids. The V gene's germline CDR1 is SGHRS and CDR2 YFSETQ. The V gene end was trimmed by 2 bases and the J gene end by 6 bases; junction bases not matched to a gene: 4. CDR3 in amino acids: CASSLTGTDGYTF. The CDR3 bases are TGCGCCAGCAGCTTAACCGGGACAGATGGCTACACCTTC.

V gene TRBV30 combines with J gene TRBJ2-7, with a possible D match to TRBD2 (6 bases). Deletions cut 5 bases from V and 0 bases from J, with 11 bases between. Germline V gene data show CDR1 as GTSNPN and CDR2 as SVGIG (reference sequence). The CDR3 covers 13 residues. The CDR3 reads CAWLRGNSYEQYF. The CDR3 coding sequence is TGTGCCTGGCTACGCGGGAACTCCTACGAGCAGTACTTC. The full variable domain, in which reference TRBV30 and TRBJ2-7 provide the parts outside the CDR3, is SQTIHQWPATLVQPVGSPLSLECTVEGTSNPNLYWYRQAAGRGLQLLFYSVGIGQISSEVPQNLSASRPQDRQFILSSKKLLLSDSGFYLCAWLRGNSYEQYFGPGTRLTVT.

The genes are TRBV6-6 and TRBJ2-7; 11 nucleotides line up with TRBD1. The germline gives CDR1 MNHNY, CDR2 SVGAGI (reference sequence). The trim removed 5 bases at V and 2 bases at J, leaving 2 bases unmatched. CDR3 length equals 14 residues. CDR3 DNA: TGTGCCAGCAGTAGGACAGGGGGCGCCTACGAGCAGTACTTC. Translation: CASSRTGGAYEQYF.

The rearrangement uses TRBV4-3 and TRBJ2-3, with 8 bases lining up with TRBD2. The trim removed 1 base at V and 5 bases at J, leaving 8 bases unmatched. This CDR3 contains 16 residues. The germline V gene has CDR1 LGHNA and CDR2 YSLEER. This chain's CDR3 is CASSQGTAGVIDTQYF. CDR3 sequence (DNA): TGCGCCAGCAGCCAAGGGACAGCGGGAGTCATAGATACGCAGTATTTT.

The CDR3 DNA reads as TGCGCCAGCAGCCAAGTCGGACTGGGGGGAGATACGCAGTATTTT. Translated, it gives CASSQVGLGGDTQYF. The chain employs TRBV4-3 and TRBJ2-3; D perhaps matches TRBD2 (6 bases). V dropped 1 base and J dropped 5 bases, with 13 bases sitting between them. The CDR3 loop spans 15 amino acids. Germline V gene data show CDR1 as LGHNA and CDR2 as YSLEER.

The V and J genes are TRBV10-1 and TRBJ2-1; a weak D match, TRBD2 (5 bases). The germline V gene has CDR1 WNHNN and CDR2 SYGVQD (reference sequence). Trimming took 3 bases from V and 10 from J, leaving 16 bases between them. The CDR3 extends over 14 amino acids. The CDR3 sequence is CASSDFARTGEQFF. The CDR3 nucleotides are TGCGCCAGCAGTGATTTTGCCCGGACGGGAGAGCAGTTCTTC.